Reported below is one T cell receptor beta chain. V shed 0 bases and J shed 1 base, with 10 bases lying between them. The CDR3 length is 15 residues. Germline-derived CDR1 and CDR2 are SGHRS and YFSETQ. Treatment: roughly 20 received Ad26.COV2.S at low or high dose, single or two shots; roughly 5 received placebo; per-sample allocation not given. Samples analyzed were those drawn on day 63 after the first vaccine or placebo injection. Method: immunoSEQ multiplex PCR; TCRdb's copy keeps in-frame clones and lacks some. Here the sample spans fewer than 400,000 clones, over 75% being singletons. The data were taken from a study of Ad26.COV2.S vaccination and SARS-CoV-2 variants.

Sequenced material: peripheral blood, taken in a trial of Ad26.COV2.S vaccine versus placebo. This sequence joins TRBV5-1 and TRBJ1-1, with D perhaps matching TRBD1 (5 bases). This TCR derives from a person between 18 and 65 years old who received the Ad26.COV2.S COVID-19 vaccine or a placebo. In DNA, the CDR3 is TGCGCCAGCAGCTTGGCCCCCAGGGAGAACACTGAAGCTTTCTTT. Translating it yields CASSLAPRENTEAFF.